These 21 T cell receptor beta chains share one sample of origin, sequenced in a study of blood T cell repertoires in COVID-19. Repertoires were generated with immunoSEQ multiplex PCR, while TCRdb's copy carries only in-frame clones and drops some. The table records about 50,000 clones, around 82% of them present only once. Sequenced input: peripheral blood. The receptors were gathered from a woman older than 75 with acute or convalescent COVID-19.

There are a few counts of this clone. DNA for the CDR3: TGTGCCAGCAGCTTAGGGAGGGGGGGAGGCTATGAGCAGTTCTTC. Translation gives CASSLGRGGGYEQFF. The V and J genes are TRBV11-2 and TRBJ2-1; D may be TRBD2 (7 bases). The CDR3 spans 15 residues. Trimming pared 1 base from V and 8 bases from J, leaving 15 bases between. Germline V gives CDR1 SGHAT, CDR2 FQNNGV.

This clone occurred once. The genes are TRBV3-1 (or the pseudogene TRBV3-2) and TRBJ1-2; weak D call: TRBD1 (6 bases). The CDR3 sequence is 12 residues long. In germline, CDR1 is LGHDT, CDR2 YNNKEL (reference sequence). Between the trimmed V and J ends, which lost 4 bases and 7 bases, there was a span of 10 bases. The CDR3 reads CASSPGASGYTF. In nucleotides, the CDR3 is TGTGCCAGCAGCCCAGGGGCATCTGGCTACACCTTC.

J is TRBJ2-2 and V is TRBV9; 7 positions match TRBD2. CDR3 length equals 17 residues. J gave up 2 bases and V 0 bases, and 7 bases lay outside the gene matches. Germline-derived CDR1 and CDR2 are SGDLS and YYNGEE. CDR3 sequence (DNA): TGTGCCAGCAGCGTAGGAGGGCGGGGGAGTAACACCGGGGAGCTGTTTTTT. This sequence encodes CASSVGGRGSNTGELFF.

The chain uses TRBV5-1 and TRBJ2-5, with D possibly matching TRBD2 (5 bases). The CDR3 loop spans 15 amino acids. Trimming removed 2 bases from V and 5 bases from J, with 16 bases in between. Germline CDR1 is SGHRS and CDR2 is YFSETQ. The CDR3 loop is CASSLSAGGAETQYF. The CDR3 nucleotides are TGCGCCAGCAGCTTATCGGCGGGCGGAGCGGAGACCCAGTACTTC.

V and J are TRBV18 and TRBJ2-1; D is unresolved. The length of the CDR3 is 13 residues. V lost 6 bases to trimming and J lost 5 bases, with 11 bases between them. The germline gives CDR1 KGHSH, CDR2 LQKENI. In DNA, the CDR3 is TGTGCCAGCTCGCCGACAAGAGACAATGAGCAGTTCTTC. Its translation: CASSPTRDNEQFF.

The rearrangement joins TRBV25-1 to TRBJ1-3; D might be TRBD1 (5 bases). The CDR3 runs 16 residues. Germline-derived CDR1 and CDR2 are MGHDK and SYGVNS. V was clipped by 0 bases and J by 0 bases, with 9 bases between them. CDR3: CASSEYTGSSGNTIYF. The CDR3 DNA reads as TGTGCCAGCAGTGAATATACAGGCAGCTCTGGAAACACCATATATTTT.

The chain links TRBV11-2 to TRBJ1-6; no reliable D call. This CDR3 region has 15 residues. V lost 0 bases and J 7 bases, leaving 10 bases between the germline ends. The germline CDR1 and CDR2 sequences are SGHAT and FQNNGV. CDR3 residues: CASSLEVLSNSPLHF. The CDR3 nucleotides read TGTGCCAGCAGCTTAGAGGTCTTGAGCAATTCACCCCTCCACTTT.

The CDR3 protein is CASSQGGVNNSPLHF. Written as DNA, the CDR3 is TGTGCCAGCAGCCAAGGAGGAGTTAATAATTCACCCCTCCACTTT. The V call is TRBV3-1 (or the pseudogene TRBV3-2), the J call TRBJ1-6; D call uncertain. The CDR3 loop spans 15 amino acids. Germline loops: CDR1 LGHDT, CDR2 YNNKEL (reference sequence). V was trimmed by 1 base and J by 5 bases, leaving 9 bases between them.

The chain recombines TRBV15 with TRBJ2-3, with 13 bases fitting TRBD2. Germline V gene data show CDR1 as LNHNV and CDR2 as YYDKDF (reference sequence). The V segment lost 6 bases and the J segment 2 bases; nucleotides outside the gene matches: 8. The CDR3 runs to 17 residues. The CDR3 spells CATSLRTSGGLTDTQYF. The CDR3 DNA reads as TGTGCCACCAGTCTTCGGACTAGCGGGGGCCTCACAGATACGCAGTATTTT. Looking up the rest from reference TRBV15 and TRBJ2-3 gives the full variable domain: DAMVIQNPRYQVTQFGKPVTLSCSQTLNHNVMYWYQQKSSQAPKLLFHYYDKDFNNEADTPDNFQSRRPNTSFCFLDIRSPGLGDTAMYLCATSLRTSGGLTDTQYFGPGTRLTVL.

The chain couples TRBV7-2 to TRBJ2-1, with 11 bases that match TRBD2. The V gene's germline CDR1 is SGHTA and CDR2 FQGNSA. CDR3 length: 17 amino acids. The junction had 8 bases not matched to a gene; V was cut back by 3 bases and J by 4 bases. CDR3 loop: CASSFRNLAGGYNEQFF. The CDR3 DNA reads TGTGCCAGCAGCTTCCGAAATTTAGCGGGGGGGTACAATGAGCAGTTCTTC. Drawing the rest from reference TRBV7-2 and TRBJ2-1, the complete variable domain is GAGVSQSPSNKVTEKGKDVELRCDPISGHTALYWYRQSLGQGLEFLIYFQGNSAPDKSGLPSDRFSAERTGGSVSTLTIQRTQQEDSAVYLCASSFRNLAGGYNEQFFGPGTRLTVL.

This sequence joins TRBV10-3 and TRBJ2-2; 9 nucleotides line up with TRBD2. The length of the CDR3 is 15 residues. Trimming took 8 bases from V and 4 from J; bases not matched to a gene: 8. The V gene's germline CDR1 is ENHRY and CDR2 SYGVKD. DNA of the CDR3: TGTGCCATCTCGCGGGGGGGGACCCTCACCGGGGAGCTGTTTTTT. Translated: CAISRGGTLTGELFF.

The gene calls are TRBV7-9 and TRBJ1-5; D ambiguous. Germline V CDR1 and CDR2: SEHNR, FQNEAQ (reference sequence). The V gene lost 0 bases and the J gene lost 3 bases, with 9 bases spanning the gap. This CDR3 has 15 amino acids. The CDR3 sequence: CASSLAAGANQPQHF. The CDR3 nucleotides read TGTGCCAGCAGCTTAGCCGCCGGTGCCAATCAGCCCCAGCATTTT.

The chain uses TRBV29-1 and TRBJ2-7; TRBD1 agrees at 7 bases. Germline CDR1 is SQVTM and CDR2 is ANQGSEA. V was pared by 8 bases and J by 7 bases, with 14 bases of the junction left unmatched. The CDR3 extends over 13 amino acids. CDR3 residues: CSTTGPSTGEQYF. For the CDR3, the DNA is TGCAGCACGACAGGGCCATCTACTGGGGAGCAGTACTTC.

Concerning this clone: Other DNA sequences within the sample encode an identical CDR3. V usage is TRBV6-6 and J usage is TRBJ1-2, with 7 nucleotides matching TRBD1. V lost 0 bases to trimming and J lost 3 bases; unmatched junction nucleotides: 1. The CDR3 is made up of 14 amino acids. The germline V gene has CDR1 MNHNY and CDR2 SVGAGI (reference sequence). CDR3 protein: CASSYSGQDYGYTF. In DNA form, the CDR3 reads TGTGCCAGCAGTTACTCTGGACAGGACTATGGCTACACCTTC.

V is TRBV19 and J is TRBJ1-2, with TRBD1 matching over 8 bases. The CDR3 loop spans 13 amino acids. J lost 5 bases, V lost 7 bases, and 6 bases had no gene match. Per the germline V gene, CDR1 is LNHDA and CDR2 is SQIVND (reference sequence). The CDR3 DNA sequence: TGTGCCAGTACCCTGACAGGGGAATATGGCTACACCTTC. Protein sequence: CASTLTGEYGYTF.

The chain links TRBV5-1 to TRBJ1-6; 11 nucleotides agree with TRBD1. V was clipped by 0 bases and J by 9 bases; unmatched bases: 8. CDR3 length: 17 residues. The V gene's germline CDR1 is SGHRS and CDR2 YFSETQ. CDR3 nucleotide sequence: TGCGCCAGCAGCTTGGAAGGGCCGGGACAGGGGGTTTCACCCCTCCACTTT. Amino acids: CASSLEGPGQGVSPLHF.

The genes are TRBV5-8 and TRBJ2-7; 9 nucleotides agree with TRBD1. This CDR3 is built from 15 residues. The germline V gene encodes CDR1 SGHTS and CDR2 YDEGEE. Unmatched junction bases numbered 9, after V lost 2 bases and J lost 6 bases. The CDR3 coding sequence is TGTGCCAGCAGCTTAAGGACAGGGGTTGCTATCGAGCAGTACTTC. Translating it yields CASSLRTGVAIEQYF.

The CDR3 spells CASSERAGWSTEAFF. CDR3 in DNA: TGTGCCAGCAGTGAAAGGGCAGGGTGGAGCACTGAAGCTTTCTTT. The chain combines TRBV2 with TRBJ1-1; perhaps TRBD1 as D (5 bases). Germline assignment: CDR1 SNHLY and CDR2 FYNNEI. Trimming removed 2 bases at V and 4 bases at J, with 14 bases between. The CDR3 runs 15 residues.

The V call is TRBV5-1, the J call TRBJ2-4; 7 bases match TRBD1. Germline V gene lookup returns CDR1 SGHRS and CDR2 YFSETQ. The CDR3 is 14 residues long. V gave up 2 bases and J gave up 6 bases; unmatched junction bases: 5. The CDR3 loop is CASSLGTVGNIQYF. The CDR3 DNA is TGCGCCAGCAGCTTAGGGACAGTGGGAAACATTCAGTACTTC.

The V gene is TRBV29-1, the J gene TRBJ1-4, with D perhaps matching TRBD1 (6 bases). Trimming shortened V by 4 bases and J by 4 bases, and 10 bases separated the two germline ends. Germline CDR1 SQVTM, CDR2 ANQGSEA. The CDR3 loop spans 13 amino acids. The CDR3 coding sequence is TGCAGCGTTGGGAGACAGGTTAATGAAAAACTGTTTTTT. It encodes CSVGRQVNEKLFF.

The chain couples TRBV6-5 to TRBJ1-1, with 8 bases aligning to TRBD1. J gave up 7 bases and V 7 bases, and 11 bases lay outside the gene matches. The germline CDR1 and CDR2 sequences are MNHEY and SVGAGI. The CDR3 sequence is 14 residues long. The CDR3 DNA reads as TGTGCCAGCATTAAGGACAGGGAAAAGTTTGAAGCTTTCTTT. Protein sequence: CASIKDREKFEAFF.